This entry is about one T cell receptor beta chain. It has no known antigen specificity. One base away there is no much larger clone; base qualities are not given. This sample is part of a study of Ad26.COV2.S vaccination and SARS-CoV-2 variants (dated by TCRdb to about 2021). Broadly, across the study: Vaccine-arm donors were drawn from COV1001, a multicentre, randomized, double-blind, placebo-controlled phase I-IIa trial of Ad26.COV2.S in healthy adults. Blinding of investigators to trial group allocation was maintained during experiments and outcome assessment. A total of approximately 32 samples were included in the TCR-sequenced set, comprising some 20 Ad26.COV2.S vaccine recipients, 5 placebo recipients and 8 SARS-CoV-2 convalescent individuals. The specificity and breadth of SARS-CoV-2-reactive T cell receptors after Ad26.COV2.S vaccination were assessed by TCRbeta repertoire sequencing. Participants in the trial were split at random into five groups of five each, receiving low-dose or high-dose Ad26.COV2.S once or twice, or else placebo on both occasions. Ad26.COV2.S was given intramuscularly at 5x10^10 or 1x10^11 viral particles, as a single shot or as two shots 56 days apart.

The germline V gene provides CDR1 SGHTA and CDR2 FQGNSA. Including cysteine and phenylalanine, the CDR3 has 15 amino acids. Just the 45-base CDR3 DNA is kept, in frame starting at base 1. At the junction V is shortened by 6 bases and J by 5 bases, with 19 bases in between. The intended sense of this specimen's treatment or condition label: 15 to 20 received Ad26.COV2.S at low or high dose, single or two shots; about 5 received placebo; per-sample allocation not given. Repertoires of vaccine and placebo recipients were sequenced from samples collected on day 63 after the first injection. Between 29 July and 7 August 2020, Cohort 1b enrolled 20 to 30 adults aged 18-55 years at one site in Boston, USA. Ad26.COV2.S was a replication-incompetent adenovirus type 26 vector expressing a prefusion-stabilized SARS-CoV-2 spike protein from the original Wuhan strain. Broad study findings and their caveats: Vaccine and placebo recipients had similar non-spike TCR breadth, a finding consistent with the vaccine containing only spike. Substantial breadth of spike-specific CD8+ and CD4+ T cell responses was reported after vaccination. The study was not powered for comparison of responses between vaccine doses or regimens. According to the authors, total T cell responses may have been underestimated by the TCR breadth and depth analyses. Compared with placebo recipients, Ad26.COV2.S recipients showed higher spike-specific TCR breadth (P = 0.0014).

The immunoSEQ Assay was used to sequence TCRbeta CDR3 regions. After extraction, genomic DNA underwent amplification by bias-controlled multiplex PCR, followed by high-throughput sequencing. As for how the authors treated the data: Collapsing and filtering of sequences were performed to quantify the absolute abundance of each unique TCRbeta CDR3 region. T cell fraction was estimated by normalizing TCRbeta template counts to usable DNA, with usable DNA measured through amplification of reference genes found in all nucleated cells. Repertoire TCRs were annotated as SARS-CoV-2-specific by exact matching of V gene, CDR3 amino acid sequence and J gene to a known reactive TCR set. The reference SARS-CoV-2 TCR set was obtained from MIRA and was filtered for enrichment in COVID-19-positive ImmuneCODE repertoires, whereby public or cross-reactive TCRs were removed. Based on the MIRA antigens, annotated TCRs were further analysed at the level of specific ORF or position within ORF. Breadth was defined as annotated unique rearrangements over total unique productive rearrangements; depth was the summed frequency of those rearrangements. TCR breadth was compared between groups using two-sided Wilcoxon rank-sum tests. As stored in TCRdb, this immuneACCESS dataset retains in-frame rearrangements with V and J assigned. A fraction of the clones does not appear; measured against another copy, unresolved V genes explain less than half of the discrepancy, and the remainder lacks a known reason. V and J calls and clone size are copied from that table; D and trimming were computed from the DNA. The sample table records about 350,000 clones; 70% to 90% of these occur just once. Around 11% of the sample is in the top ten clones.

Specimen: peripheral blood, collected in a trial of Ad26.COV2.S vaccine versus placebo. The TCR comes from a person aged 18-65 years who received the Ad26.COV2.S COVID-19 vaccine or a placebo. Recombination connected TRBV7-2 to TRBJ1-1; the best D guess is TRBD1, with 6 bases matching. The CDR3 region has the sequence CASRQEGVRTTEAFF. The sequenced DNA: TGTGCCAGCAGACAAGAGGGGGTTAGGACAACTGAAGCTTTCTTT.